This T cell receptor beta chain appears in the sequencing data of a study of T cells in Graves' hyperthyroidism and ophthalmopathy. Study summary: Peripheral blood specimens were obtained at initial diagnosis, prior to any treatment.

Findings of the study overall: The model's output predicted ophthalmopathy at a median of 6.5 months prior to onset.

This clonotype has a count of ten or more. The antigen remains unidentified. The CDR3 loop spans 13 amino acids. Germline V gene lookup returns CDR1 DFQATT and CDR2 SNEGSKA (reference sequence). The V segment lost 2 bases and the J segment 5 bases; nucleotides outside the gene matches: 3. Amplification targeted TCR beta CDR3 regions from RNA transcripts. A set of HTBI primers served as the primers for a first-round RT-PCR of the TCR CDR3. TCRdb recomputed calls from the multiplex PCR reads with MiXCR, one row per CDR3 protein. The data contain roughly 840,000 distinct CDR3 sequences, 38% of them singletons. A patient was excluded if there was uncontrolled infection, other autoimmune disease, pregnancy or lactation.

The receptor was derived from a man aged 18 to 29 with Graves' hyperthyroidism. The sequenced sample was blood. V is TRBV20-1 and J is TRBJ2-5; TRBD1 agrees at 9 bases. In DNA, the CDR3 is TGCAGTGCTAGAAGGGACAGGGTCGAGACCCAGTACTTC. Translated: CSARRDRVETQYF.